Following are 11 T cell receptor beta chains from one sample sequenced in a study of blood T cell repertoires in COVID-19. The protocol was immunoSEQ multiplex PCR, while the TCRdb copy is restricted to in-frame clones and leaves out a portion. The table includes some 220,000 clones, less than 85% detected once. Material for sequencing was peripheral blood. These receptor sequences come from a woman between 65 and 79 years old with acute or convalescent COVID-19.

The chain uses TRBV2 and TRBJ1-2; a possible D gene is TRBD1 (5 bases). CDR1 and CDR2 from the germline V gene are SNHLY and FYNNEI. This CDR3 has 14 amino acids. The V and J ends lost 2 bases and 2 bases respectively, with 9 bases between them. The CDR3 reads CASSELEGNYGYTF. CDR3 nucleotide sequence: TGTGCCAGCAGTGAATTGGAGGGGAACTATGGCTACACCTTC.

This CDR3 is CASSPGHQYQETQYF. The CDR3 nucleotides are TGTGCCAGCTCACCGGGACACCAGTACCAAGAGACCCAGTACTTC. The chain joins TRBV18 to TRBJ2-5, with D possibly being TRBD1 (6 bases). Trimming cost V 3 bases and J 0 bases, with 11 bases left between them. This CDR3 has 15 amino acids. CDR1 is KGHSH and CDR2 is LQKENI in the germline V gene.

The chain links TRBV5-1 to TRBJ2-4; the match to TRBD1 covers 9 bases. The CDR3 is 15 residues long. With 3 bases clipped from V and 7 bases from J, the junction kept 8 bases outside the gene matches. The V gene's germline CDR1 is SGHRS and CDR2 YFSETQ. The chain's CDR3 is CASSSSTGGENIQYF. The CDR3 nucleotides are TGCGCCAGCAGCTCCTCTACAGGGGGCGAGAACATTCAGTACTTC.

The CDR3 region is CSASGRGSTEAFF. The CDR3, as DNA: TGCAGTGCTAGTGGTAGAGGGAGCACTGAAGCTTTCTTT. This chain connects TRBV20-1 to TRBJ1-1; the D is unclear. Germline values: CDR1 DFQATT, CDR2 SNEGSKA (reference sequence). There are 13 residues in the CDR3. V lost 3 bases, J lost 4 bases, and 12 bases lay in between.

The V gene is TRBV7-7, the J gene TRBJ2-3; TRBD2 is a possible D gene (6 bases). V was trimmed by 1 base and J by 1 base, leaving 12 bases between them. Germline CDR1 SSHAT, CDR2 FNYEAQ (reference sequence). There are 16 residues in the CDR3. The CDR3 region has the DNA TGTGCCAGCAGCTTAGTTGTGGGGGGTGGCACAGATACGCAGTATTTT. Translated, it gives CASSLVVGGGTDTQYF. Looking up the rest from reference TRBV7-7 and TRBJ2-3 gives the full variable domain: GAGVSQSPRYKVTKRGQDVTLRCDPISSHATLYWYQQALGQGPEFLTYFNYEAQPDKSGLPSDRFSAERPEGSISTLTIQRTEQRDSAMYRCASSLVVGGGTDTQYFGPGTRLTVL.

The rearrangement joins TRBV23-1 to TRBJ2-7; D is uncertain. TRBV23-1 is an ORF, with its function uncertain. Trimming cost V 0 bases and J 5 bases, with 8 bases left between them. This CDR3 spans 13 amino acids. CDR3 nucleotide sequence: TGCGCCAGCAGTCAATCCTTTCCCCACGAGCAGTACTTC. Translated: CASSQSFPHEQYF.

The chain combines TRBV3-1 (or the pseudogene TRBV3-2) with TRBJ2-3; D might be TRBD2 (5 bases). Trimming removed 1 base from V and 6 bases from J, with 14 bases in between. This CDR3 contains 15 residues. CDR1 and CDR2 (germline): LGHDT, YNNKEL (reference sequence). The CDR3 region is CASSQGRSAADTQYF. CDR3 bases: TGTGCCAGCAGCCAAGGGAGGAGCGCAGCGGATACGCAGTATTTT.

The gene calls are TRBV3-1 (or the pseudogene TRBV3-2) and TRBJ1-6, with D unresolved. The V gene's germline CDR1 is LGHDT and CDR2 YNNKEL (reference sequence). CDR3 length: 12 amino acids. Trimming cost V 3 bases and J 11 bases, with 8 bases left between them. The CDR3 loop reads CASSHGGTPLHF. The CDR3 region has the DNA TGTGCCAGCAGCCACGGAGGAACACCCCTCCACTTT.

The chain uses TRBV9 and TRBJ2-5; 10 nucleotides agree with TRBD2. V was clipped by 4 bases and J by 5 bases; unmatched bases: 5. Germline values: CDR1 SGDLS, CDR2 YYNGEE. This CDR3 has 14 residues. Here the CDR3 DNA reads TGTGCCAGCAGCCTATCTAGCGGGGGTGAGACCCAGTACTTC. This gives the protein CASSLSSGGETQYF.

Ten or more counts support this clone. This sequence joins TRBV21-1 and TRBJ1-1; TRBD1 reflects the table's D call only, with no check against the DNA. TRBV21-1 is annotated as a pseudogene. CDR3 length: 11 amino acids. The CDR3 coding sequence is TGTGACCAGGGTTCCGACACTGAAGCTTTCTTT. Translation: CDQGSDTEAFF.

The chain recombines TRBV12-3 or TRBV12-4 with TRBJ1-2; the D gene is possibly TRBD1 (5 bases). Trimming removed 1 base from V and 5 bases from J, with 8 bases in between. The CDR3 sequence is 13 residues long. CDR3 loop: CASSLGGRYGYTF. CDR3 in DNA: TGTGCCAGCAGTTTAGGGGGGAGGTATGGCTACACCTTC.